These 21 T cell receptor beta chains came from one sample sequenced in a study of cytomegalovirus exposure and HLA in healthy donors. Amplification used 60 Vbeta primers and 13 Jbeta primers. Measured with immunoSEQ multiplex PCR; TCRdb has only the in-frame clones, and not every one. Of 55,000 to 70,000 clones in the sample, 65% to 70% were seen once. The sample was PBMCs. The receptor source for this set is a man aged 35 to 55 in good health and CMV-seropositive.

Notes on this clone: Additional DNA sequences in this sample encode the identical CDR3. V usage is TRBV6-1 and J usage is TRBJ1-3; no reliable D call. The V end was cut by 7 bases, the J end by 2 bases, with 6 bases between. In germline, CDR1 is MNHNS, CDR2 SASEGT. The CDR3 covers 12 residues. In DNA, the CDR3 is TGTGCCAGCAACCCTACTGGAAACACCATATATTTT. It translates to CASNPTGNTIYF.

The V call is TRBV7-4, the J call TRBJ2-7; 8 nucleotides match TRBD1. The CDR3 covers 14 residues. Germline V CDR1 and CDR2: SGHVT, SQSDAQ. The V gene end was trimmed by 5 bases and the J gene end by 1 base; junction bases not matched to a gene: 4. The CDR3 region is CASSTGQESYEQYF. CDR3 sequence (DNA): TGTGCCAGCAGCACGGGACAGGAGTCCTACGAGCAGTACTTC. Full variable domain (remainder filled in from reference TRBV7-4 and TRBJ2-7): GAGVSQSPRYKVAKRGRDVALRCDSISGHVTLYWYRQTLGQGSEVLTYSQSDAQRDKSGRPSGRFSAERPERSVSTLKIQRTEQGDSAVYLCASSTGQESYEQYFGPGTRLTVT.

The chain recombines TRBV9 with TRBJ2-1; TRBD2 agrees at 9 bases. V dropped 2 bases and J dropped 2; count of bases not matched to a gene: 8. The CDR3 totals 17 residues. Germline lookup yields CDR1 SGDLS and CDR2 YYNGEE. CDR3 amino acids: CASSVPRSGGPYNEQFF. Here the CDR3 DNA reads TGTGCCAGCAGCGTCCCCCGTAGCGGGGGTCCCTACAATGAGCAGTTCTTC.

The gene calls are TRBV6-5 and TRBJ2-2, with 7 positions matching TRBD1. CDR3 length: 15 residues. V was pared by 0 bases and J by 6 bases, with 4 bases of the junction left unmatched. The germline CDR1 and CDR2 sequences are MNHEY and SVGAGI. The CDR3 bases are TGTGCCAGCAGTTACTCTAAGGGGGCGCCCGGGGAGCTGTTTTTT. This sequence encodes CASSYSKGAPGELFF.

The chain links TRBV19 to TRBJ1-2, with 10 bases aligning to TRBD1. The CDR3 sequence is 15 residues long. The J segment lost 5 bases and the V segment lost 5 bases, leaving 8 bases of the junction unmatched. The germline V gene encodes CDR1 LNHDA and CDR2 SQIVND (reference sequence). The CDR3 bases are TGTGCCAGTAGTCCAAACCGGGACAGGGGTTATGGCTACACCTTC. It encodes CASSPNRDRGYGYTF.

J is TRBJ2-5 and V is TRBV5-1, with TRBD2 identical over 9 bases. V shed 0 bases, J shed 5 bases, and the junction held 2 bases outside the gene matches. CDR1 is SGHRS and CDR2 is YFSETQ in the germline V gene. The CDR3 is made up of 14 amino acids. The CDR3 region is CASSLGLAGETQYF. As DNA, the CDR3 is TGCGCCAGCAGCTTGGGGCTAGCGGGGGAGACCCAGTACTTC.

J is TRBJ2-7 and V is TRBV7-9; TRBD1 agrees at 7 bases. The CDR3 loop spans 14 amino acids. Germline CDR1 and CDR2: SEHNR and FQNEAQ (reference sequence). J gave up 7 bases and V 1 base, and 7 bases lay outside the gene matches. CDR3 in DNA: TGTGCCAGCAGCTTAGATTCAGGGGGAGAAGAGCAGTACTTC. Residues: CASSLDSGGEEQYF.

This clone has just a few counts. This chain uses TRBV5-1 with TRBJ2-5, with D perhaps TRBD1 (6 bases). V was trimmed by 0 bases and J by 4 bases, leaving 16 bases between them. The CDR3 consists of 16 residues. Germline V gene lookup returns CDR1 SGHRS and CDR2 YFSETQ. The CDR3 protein is CASSLGHPGTRETQYF. CDR3 in DNA: TGCGCCAGCAGCTTGGGCCACCCCGGGACACGAGAGACCCAGTACTTC.

The CDR3 nucleotides read TGCGCCAGCAGCCAACAAGTGGGCCAGCCCCAGCATTTT. Its translation: CASSQQVGQPQHF. The chain has TRBV4-3 and TRBJ1-5; D uncertain. Trimming shortened V by 2 bases and J by 7 bases, and 9 bases separated the two germline ends. CDR3 size: 13 residues. The germline gives CDR1 LGHNA, CDR2 YSLEER.

This rearrangement joins TRBV2 to TRBJ2-7; perhaps TRBD2 as D (6 bases). CDR1 and CDR2 from the germline V gene are SNHLY and FYNNEI. The V end was cut by 6 bases, the J end by 1 base, with 10 bases between. The CDR3 runs to 13 residues. The CDR3 sequence: CASSRRGSYEQYF. The DNA of the CDR3 is TGTGCCAGCAGCCGCCGGGGGTCCTACGAGCAGTACTTC.

CDR3 DNA: TGTGCCAGCAGCTTAGATCCCCGTCAGCCCCAGCATTTT. Amino acids: CASSLDPRQPQHF. J is TRBJ1-5 and V is TRBV7-9; D remains ambiguous. The CDR3 extends over 13 amino acids. From germline, CDR1 is SEHNR and CDR2 FQNEAQ (reference sequence). Trimming cost V 1 base and J 6 bases, with 7 bases left between them.

The genes are TRBV10-3 and TRBJ2-1, with a possible D match to TRBD1 (6 bases). The CDR3 contains 12 residues. CDR1 is ENHRY and CDR2 is SYGVKD in the germline V gene. The V gene lost 5 bases and the J gene lost 7 bases, with 9 bases spanning the gap. CDR3 nucleotides: TGTGCCATCAGTAACAGGGAGAATGAGCAGTTCTTC. It is translated as CAISNRENEQFF.

This rearrangement joins TRBV6-1 to TRBJ2-5, with a weak D call TRBD1 (6 bases). The germline V gene encodes CDR1 MNHNS and CDR2 SASEGT. Trimming removed 5 bases at V and 5 bases at J, with 12 bases between. CDR3 length: 13 residues. The CDR3 DNA reads TGTGCCAGCAGTCGGACAGCAATGGAGACCCAGTACTTC. This encodes CASSRTAMETQYF.

J is TRBJ1-2 and V is TRBV5-4, with TRBD1 matching 12 bases. V lost 4 bases to trimming and J lost 6 bases; unmatched junction nucleotides: 16. This CDR3 spans 18 amino acids. Germline loops: CDR1 SGHNT, CDR2 YYREEE (reference sequence). In DNA form, the CDR3 reads TGTGCCAGCAGCCCAAAGGGGGGGACAGGGGGCCTGGTGGATGGCTACACCTTC. Amino acid sequence: CASSPKGGTGGLVDGYTF.

V gene TRBV5-1 combines with J gene TRBJ2-2; 14 bases map to TRBD2. CDR3 length: 16 residues. Germline-derived CDR1 and CDR2 are SGHRS and YFSETQ. With V trimmed by 4 bases and J by 7 bases, 6 bases remained unmatched. In nucleotides, the CDR3 is TGCGCCAGCAGCATGACTAGCGGGAGGGCCATCGGGGAGCTGTTTTTT. As protein: CASSMTSGRAIGELFF.

This chain connects TRBV12-5 to TRBJ1-5; D ambiguous. Germline V gene sequence: CDR1 LGHNT, CDR2 FRNRAP. V was shortened by 3 bases and J by 0 bases, with 3 bases between the two germline ends. This CDR3 spans 13 amino acids. As DNA, the CDR3 is TGTGCTAGTGGTTTCAGTAGCAATCAGCCCCAGCATTTT. This translates into CASGFSSNQPQHF.

This clone was counted a few times. The chain combines TRBV19 with TRBJ2-7, with 8 bases lining up with TRBD1. This CDR3 is built from 13 residues. Germline V CDR1 and CDR2: LNHDA, SQIVND (reference sequence). The trim removed 9 bases at V and 4 bases at J, leaving 8 bases unmatched. The CDR3 sequence: CASSLDRAYEQYF. CDR3 coding DNA: TGTGCCAGCTCGTTGGACAGGGCTTACGAGCAGTACTTC.

This clone was seen just once. The chain recombines TRBV5-4 with TRBJ1-3, with no clear D. V was pared by 1 base and J by 0 bases, with 8 bases between. The CDR3 length is 15 residues. Germline V gene sequence: CDR1 SGHNT, CDR2 YYREEE (reference sequence). CDR3: CASSLSPSSGNTIYF. CDR3 nucleotides: TGTGCCAGCAGCTTGAGCCCGAGCTCTGGAAACACCATATATTTT. Full variable domain (rest looked up from reference TRBV5-4 and TRBJ1-3): ETGVTQSPTHLIKTRGQQVTLRCSSQSGHNTVSWYQQALGQGPQFIFQYYREEENGRGNFPPRFSGLQFPNYSSELNVNALELDDSALYLCASSLSPSSGNTIYFGEGSWLTVV.

V and J are TRBV27 and TRBJ2-1, with 7 bases that match TRBD2. The CDR3 sequence is 15 residues long. V shed 0 bases and J 8 bases; nucleotides not matched to a gene: 7. Germline CDR1 is MNHEY and CDR2 is SMNVEV (reference sequence). For the CDR3, the DNA is TGTGCCAGCAGTTTATCCGTGGGGGGGAGGGATGAGCAGTTCTTC. This sequence encodes CASSLSVGGRDEQFF.

The V and J genes are TRBV28 and TRBJ1-1; D remains unclear. CDR3 length: 14 residues. Germline V gene lookup returns CDR1 MDHEN and CDR2 SYDVKM. Trimming removed 6 bases at V and 4 bases at J, with 15 bases between. In DNA, the CDR3 is TGTGCCAGCAGCGGTAGAACGGGGTTCACTGAAGCTTTCTTT. This translates into CASSGRTGFTEAFF.

The chain joins TRBV27 to TRBJ2-1, with 8 bases fitting TRBD2. CDR1 and CDR2 from the germline V gene are MNHEY and SMNVEV (reference sequence). The CDR3 spans 16 residues. J lost 6 bases, V lost 3 bases, and 10 bases had no gene match. CDR3 nucleotides: TGTGCCAGCAGTTTCTGGCCTGCGGGGGGATCCAATGAGCAGTTCTTC. Its protein product is CASSFWPAGGSNEQFF.